The 20 T cell receptor beta chains listed next were all sequenced from one sample in a study of Ad26.COV2.S vaccination and SARS-CoV-2 variants. The table came from immunoSEQ multiplex PCR; TCRdb's copy has only in-frame clones and leaves some out. There are around 300,000 clones in the sample; 75% to 90% occur only once, and roughly 10% lies in the top ten. Treatment given: 15 to 20 received Ad26.COV2.S at low or high dose, single or two shots; 5 received placebo; per-sample allocation not given. Sampling occurred on day 63 after the first vaccine or placebo injection. The sequenced sample was peripheral blood, obtained in a trial of Ad26.COV2.S vaccine versus placebo. The receptors were gathered from a person between 18 and 60 years old who received the Ad26.COV2.S COVID-19 vaccine or a placebo.

The V and J genes are TRBV28 and TRBJ2-7, with 8 bases fitting TRBD1. Trimming removed 3 bases from V and 1 base from J; junction bases left unmatched: 5. This CDR3 has 15 amino acids. The germline CDR1 and CDR2 sequences are MDHEN and SYDVKM. CDR3 sequence reads: CASSFDRGGSYEQYF. DNA of the CDR3: TGTGCCAGCAGTTTTGACAGGGGTGGGTCCTACGAGCAGTACTTC.

The count of this clone is one. The chain is built from TRBV10-2 and TRBJ2-4, with D possibly matching TRBD2 (6 bases). The germline V and J ends were trimmed by 4 bases and 1 base, with 8 bases remaining between them. The germline V gene encodes CDR1 WSHSY and CDR2 SAAADI. This CDR3 region has 14 residues. The CDR3 DNA reads TGCGCCAGCAGTGGGAGGGAGGCCAAAAACATTCAGTACTTC. Protein product: CASSGREAKNIQYF.

The CDR3 DNA sequence: TGTGCCAGCAGACAGACTAGCGGGACGGGTTACGAGCAGTACTTC. As protein: CASRQTSGTGYEQYF. The J gene is TRBJ2-7, the V gene TRBV27; 11 bases agree with TRBD2. Trimming removed 6 bases from V and 4 bases from J; junction bases left unmatched: 8. The CDR3 loop spans 15 amino acids. The germline V gene has CDR1 MNHEY and CDR2 SMNVEV (reference sequence).

In DNA, the CDR3 is TGTGCCAGCAGACACCGGTCACACGAGCAGTACTTC. This encodes CASRHRSHEQYF. The chain combines TRBV28 with TRBJ2-7; D gene ambiguous. This CDR3 spans 12 amino acids. V gave up 6 bases and J gave up 5 bases, with 11 bases separating them. Germline CDR1 reads MDHEN; CDR2 reads SYDVKM. The entire variable domain, with the rest obtained from reference TRBV28 and TRBJ2-7, is as follows: DVKVTQSSRYLVKRTGEKVFLECVQDMDHENMFWYRQDPGLGLRLIYFSYDVKMKEKGDIPEGYSVSREKKERFSLILESASTNQTSMYLCASRHRSHEQYFGPGTRLTVT.

The chain joins TRBV2 to TRBJ1-5; D is uncertain. Trimming took off 3 bases at V and 2 bases at J, with 11 bases between the two ends. The CDR3 has 15 amino acids. Germline CDR1 reads SNHLY; CDR2 reads FYNNEI. Written as DNA, the CDR3 is TGTGCCAGCAGTGAGGTCTCTCCGGGCAATCAGCCCCAGCATTTT. It codes for CASSEVSPGNQPQHF.

The CDR3 is CASSQVPDEQYF. The CDR3 DNA follows: TGTGCCAGCAGCCAAGTACCGGACGAGCAGTACTTC. The V gene is TRBV3-1 (or the pseudogene TRBV3-2), the J gene TRBJ2-7; D uncertain. Trimming pared 1 base from V and 5 bases from J, leaving 6 bases between. The CDR3 covers 12 residues. Per germline, CDR1 LGHDT and CDR2 YNNKEL (reference sequence).

This clone was picked up one time. Compared with germline, one end of the junction differs, possibly owing to a read error. The chain has TRBV29-1 and TRBJ2-5; D call uncertain. Germline CDR1 reads SQVTM; CDR2 reads ANQGSEA. The CDR3 totals 12 residues. The CDR3: CSVEVLQETQYF. The DNA for the CDR3 is TGCAGCGTCGAAGTTCTACAAGAGACCCAGTACTTC.

The chain recombines TRBV30 with TRBJ1-5; unclear D gene. CDR1 and CDR2 (germline): GTSNPN, SVGIG (reference sequence). V dropped 0 bases and J dropped 9 bases, with 12 bases sitting between them. The CDR3 has 13 residues. CDR3 nucleotide sequence: TGTGCCTGGAGTGTACTGGGCCAAGGGCCCCAGCATTTT. This gives the protein CAWSVLGQGPQHF. Full variable domain (outside the CDR3, taken from reference TRBV30 and TRBJ1-5): SQTIHQWPATLVQPVGSPLSLECTVEGTSNPNLYWYRQAAGRGLQLLFYSVGIGQISSEVPQNLSASRPQDRQFILSSKKLLLSDSGFYLCAWSVLGQGPQHFGDGTRLSIL.

The chain couples TRBV4-1 to TRBJ1-2, with a weak D call TRBD1 (5 bases). V was trimmed by 0 bases and J by 6 bases, leaving 20 bases between them. The CDR3 is made up of 17 amino acids. CDR1 MGHRA and CDR2 YSYEKL come from the germline V gene. CDR3 region: CASSQDHYVGQGHGYTF. Written as DNA, the CDR3 is TGCGCCAGCAGCCAAGATCATTATGTGGGCCAGGGCCATGGCTACACCTTC.

V gene TRBV19 combines with J gene TRBJ2-3, with TRBD1 matching over 7 bases. V lost 5 bases to trimming and J lost 2 bases; unmatched junction nucleotides: 10. CDR3 length equals 16 residues. Looked up from germline, CDR1 is LNHDA and CDR2 is SQIVND (reference sequence). In DNA, the CDR3 is TGTGCCAGTAGTTCGACAGGGCCTTTATTCACAGATACGCAGTATTTT. Residues: CASSSTGPLFTDTQYF.

The J gene is TRBJ2-7, the V gene TRBV9, with TRBD2 identical over 10 bases. Germline-derived CDR1 and CDR2 are SGDLS and YYNGEE. The V and J ends lost 4 bases and 2 bases, in that order; junction bases with no gene match: 12. This CDR3 is built from 17 residues. CDR3 nucleotides: TGTGCCAGCAGCCCTCAACTAACTAGCGGGGCCCCCTACGAGCAGTACTTC. Its protein is CASSPQLTSGAPYEQYF.

The chain joins TRBV5-6 to TRBJ2-5; 8 nucleotides match TRBD1. The ends lost 7 bases at V and 4 bases at J; junction bases unmatched: 6. The CDR3 is 13 amino acids. Germline V gene data show CDR1 as SGHDT and CDR2 as YYEEEE. CDR3 DNA: TGTGCCAGCTCCCAGGGGGCAGGAGAGACCCAGTACTTC. Translating gives CASSQGAGETQYF. The full variable domain, rest sourced from reference TRBV5-6 and TRBJ2-5, is DAGVTQSPTHLIKTRGQQVTLRCSPKSGHDTVSWYQQALGQGPQFIFQYYEEEERQRGNFPDRFSGHQFPNYSSELNVNALLLGDSALYLCASSQGAGETQYFGPGTRLLVL.

The chain recombines TRBV19 with TRBJ1-6, with D maybe TRBD1 (6 bases). Germline assignment: CDR1 LNHDA and CDR2 SQIVND (reference sequence). The CDR3 extends over 17 amino acids. V was pared by 0 bases and J by 0 bases, with 9 bases between. The CDR3 is CASSIDGQSSYNSPLHF. For the CDR3, the DNA is TGTGCCAGTAGTATAGACGGACAGAGCTCCTATAATTCACCCCTCCACTTT.

V and J are TRBV7-9 and TRBJ2-7; D ambiguous. Germline CDR1 SEHNR, CDR2 FQNEAQ (reference sequence). This CDR3 has 13 residues. V shed 5 bases and J shed 7 bases, with 15 bases lying between them. This CDR3 reads CASSALRAEEQYF. Here the CDR3 DNA reads TGTGCCAGCAGCGCCCTTAGGGCGGAGGAGCAGTACTTC. The full variable domain, rest sourced from reference TRBV7-9 and TRBJ2-7, is DTGVSQNPRHKITKRGQNVTFRCDPISEHNRLYWYRQTLGQGPEFLTYFQNEAQLEKSRLLSDRFSAERPKGSFSTLEIQRTEQGDSAMYLCASSALRAEEQYFGPGTRLTVT.

The J gene is TRBJ2-4, the V gene TRBV28; 10 bases line up with TRBD2. Germline V gives CDR1 MDHEN, CDR2 SYDVKM. Losses at the gene ends were 5 bases for V and 4 bases for J; bases not matched to a gene: 8. The CDR3 runs to 16 residues. CDR3 sequence reads: CASSPPSGRDKNIQYF. The DNA of the CDR3 is TGTGCCAGCAGTCCACCAAGCGGGAGGGATAAAAACATTCAGTACTTC.

The rearrangement uses TRBV29-1 and TRBJ2-7; D gene uncertain. CDR1 is SQVTM, CDR2 ANQGSEA, per germline. The germline V and J ends were trimmed by 4 bases and 3 bases, with 7 bases remaining between them. CDR3 size: 11 residues. The CDR3 DNA is TGCAGCGTTGGTAACGGCTACGAGCAGTACTTC. This sequence encodes CSVGNGYEQYF.

This chain uses TRBV28 with TRBJ1-6, with TRBD1 identical over 11 bases. The junction had 5 bases not matched to a gene; V was cut back by 2 bases and J by 8 bases. Looked up from germline, CDR1 is MDHEN and CDR2 is SYDVKM. This CDR3 is built from 16 residues. CDR3 nucleotides: TGTGCCAGCAGTTTAACCCCGGGACAGGGGGATTCACCCCTCCACTTT. This translates into CASSLTPGQGDSPLHF.

The chain employs TRBV3-1 (or the pseudogene TRBV3-2) and TRBJ1-4, with D unclear. V gave up 1 base and J gave up 7 bases, with 19 bases separating them. The CDR3 sequence is 17 residues long. The germline V gene encodes CDR1 LGHDT and CDR2 YNNKEL (reference sequence). The CDR3 DNA reads TGTGCCAGCAGCCAAGTAGCGAGTTCAGGAGCAGCTGAAAAACTGTTTTTT. This codes for CASSQVASSGAAEKLFF.

The genes are TRBV5-1 and TRBJ2-5; D is perhaps TRBD2 (6 bases). V gave up 7 bases and J gave up 2 bases, with 18 bases separating them. The germline gives CDR1 SGHRS, CDR2 YFSETQ. This CDR3 contains 15 residues. In DNA, the CDR3 is TGCGCCAGCGCCTCAGGAGGGGACCTACAAGAGACCCAGTACTTC. Amino acids: CASASGGDLQETQYF. Looking up the rest from reference TRBV5-1 and TRBJ2-5 gives the full variable domain: KAGVTQTPRYLIKTRGQQVTLSCSPISGHRSVSWYQQTPGQGLQFLFEYFSETQRNKGNFPGRFSGRQFSNSRSEMNVSTLELGDSALYLCASASGGDLQETQYFGPGTRLLVL.

The V and J genes are TRBV5-1 and TRBJ2-5; D remains unclear. The CDR3 contains 14 residues. V was pared by 0 bases and J by 5 bases, with 11 bases between. The germline CDR1 and CDR2 sequences are SGHRS and YFSETQ. CDR3 sequence reads: CASSLVGDGETQYF. CDR3 sequence (DNA): TGCGCCAGCAGCTTGGTCGGAGACGGGGAGACCCAGTACTTC.